Given below is one TCR beta chain in context. The sample is drawn from a study of blood T cell repertoires in COVID-19. Background on the study: Samples taken during acute and convalescent COVID-19 were collected in the United States, Italy and Spain. The analysed material was cDNA or gDNA that came from T cells, B-cell-depleted T cells, or PBMCs.

Methods used by the authors: Nucleated cell number was recorded as an estimate derived from reference gene primer amplification. Generated by immunoSEQ multiplex PCR, the TCRdb table keeps only in-frame clones and is missing some. V and J calls plus clone size are reproduced from that table; the DNA served to infer D and trimming. The sample lists 25,000 to 35,000 clones, more than 75% seen once, with around 12% in the top ten. CDR1 and CDR2 from the germline V gene are SGHAT and FQDESV (reference sequence). With 0 bases clipped from V and 3 bases from J, the junction kept 2 bases outside the gene matches. This CDR3 is built from 15 residues.

Sequencing was done on a sample of peripheral blood. The chain couples TRBV11-1 to TRBJ2-7; TRBD1 matches at 10 bases. The receptor was isolated from a human donor in a cohort sampled during active COVID-19. The donor label of this sample is uncertain. CDR3 region: CASSLAGTGDYEQYF. DNA of the CDR3: TGTGCCAGCAGCTTAGCGGGGACAGGGGACTACGAGCAGTACTTC. The complete variable domain, with remaining parts taken from reference TRBV11-1 and TRBJ2-7, reads EAEVAQSPRYKITEKSQAVAFWCDPISGHATLYWYRQILGQGPELLVQFQDESVVDDSQLPKDRFSAERLKGVDSTLKIQPAELGDSAMYLCASSLAGTGDYEQYFGPGTRLTVT.